The subject of this entry is one T cell receptor (beta chain). Germline V gene data show CDR1 as MNHGY and CDR2 as SAAAGT. Trimming left V 2 bases short and J 6 bases short, with 23 bases between. The CDR3 is made up of 18 amino acids. The data derive from a study of T cell changes during pregnancy in multiple sclerosis. Measured with immunoSEQ multiplex PCR; TCRdb has only the in-frame clones, and not every one. The profile covers around 29,000 clones, with around nine tenths appearing a single time and 5.7% taken by the ten largest. The rearrangement links TRBV6-8 to TRBJ1-5; D unresolved. The sequence came from a female donor with multiple sclerosis, enrolled in a pregnancy study. The sample here was CD8+ T cells from peripheral blood mononuclear cells, taken before pregnancy. The CDR3 loop reads CASSYLFRWRSLGQPQHF. CDR3 coding DNA: TGTGCCAGCAGTTACCTCTTCCGGTGGAGATCTTTGGGTCAGCCCCAGCATTTT.